A selection of T cell receptor beta chains follows, all from one sample in a study of tumor-infiltrating lymphocytes in primary liver carcinoma. TCRdb called the multiplex PCR reads again in MiXCR, with one record for every CDR3 protein. The table shows roughly 200,000 distinct CDR3 sequences, with 85% occurring only once. What was sequenced was tumor tissue from primary liver carcinoma. These receptors were collected from a man aged 35 to 55 with primary liver carcinoma and hepatitis B virus infection. Each CDR3 is given with its conserved first and last residue. A D gene is named only where the DNA matches it firmly.

J | D | V | CDR3
TRBJ1-2 | TRBD1 | TRBV11-2 | CARGLDRGYGYTF
TRBJ2-7 | - | TRBV12-3/TRBV12-4 | CASSDSRVLYEEFF
TRBJ2-2 | TRBD1 | TRBV5-1 | CASSHRLDRVNTGELFF
TRBJ2-1 | - | TRBV11-2 | CASSLDLGTYDEQSF
TRBJ2-6 | - | TRBV30 | CALIPGANVLTF
TRBJ1-1 | - | TRBV5-1 | CASAYRTVNTEALF
TRBJ2-6 | - | TRBV14 | CSSSQGAAGANVLTF
TRBJ2-2 | TRBD2 | TRBV12-5 | CVSGPSGTNTGEPFF
TRBJ2-5 | - | TRBV28 | CASSELPGRASRLTQYF
TRBJ1-1 | - | TRBV28 | CASSLFPLSGTEAFF
TRBJ2-6 | - | TRBV12-3/TRBV12-4 | CASRLRHGTNVLTF
TRBJ2-7 | - | TRBV5-6 | CASVATGQLYEQCF
TRBJ2-3 | - | TRBV9 | CAISVGTDTQYF
TRBJ2-5 | - | TRBV29-1 | CSTTPGETQYF
TRBJ2-7 | - | TRBV29-1 | CSLRTRVGEQYF
TRBJ2-3 | - | TRBV11-1 | CASSSGESSVGARTDTLYF
TRBJ2-3 | TRBD2 | TRBV6-2/TRBV6-3 | CASSGGLAGGDTQYF
TRBJ1-1 | - | TRBV6-6 | CANSTRGITEAFF